The 21 T cell receptor beta chains below were found in one sample sequenced in a study of blood T cell repertoires in COVID-19. Assay used: immunoSEQ multiplex PCR; TCRdb lists only in-frame clones, some missing. The sample has under 150,000 clones; 90% are singletons. Material for sequencing was peripheral blood. Source of these receptors: a human donor with active COVID-19. The donor label of this sample is uncertain.

V usage is TRBV3-1 (or the pseudogene TRBV3-2) and J usage is TRBJ2-5; 7 bases fit TRBD1. From germline, CDR1 is LGHDT and CDR2 YNNKEL (reference sequence). The CDR3 totals 16 residues. V lost 1 base, J lost 2 bases, and 7 bases stayed unmatched. CDR3 DNA: TGTGCCAGCAGCCAAGTTTGGAAGACAGGGCAAGAGACCCAGTACTTC. Encoded protein: CASSQVWKTGQETQYF.

V usage is TRBV7-9 and J usage is TRBJ2-5; unclear D gene. The CDR3 extends over 14 amino acids. V was pared by 2 bases and J by 1 base, with 8 bases between. CDR1 is SEHNR, CDR2 FQNEAQ, per germline (reference sequence). The CDR3 DNA is TGTGCCAGCAGCTTAACCCTGAGCCAAGAGACCCAGTACTTC. It is translated as CASSLTLSQETQYF. The whole variable domain, remainder taken from reference TRBV7-9 and TRBJ2-5, is DTGVSQNPRHKITKRGQNVTFRCDPISEHNRLYWYRQTLGQGPEFLTYFQNEAQLEKSRLLSDRFSAERPKGSFSTLEIQRTEQGDSAMYLCASSLTLSQETQYFGPGTRLLVL.

The V gene is TRBV19, the J gene TRBJ1-5; a weak D match, TRBD1 (5 bases). Germline CDR1 and CDR2: LNHDA and SQIVND (reference sequence). CDR3 length: 13 residues. Trimming cost V 7 bases and J 7 bases, with 14 bases left between them. CDR3 in amino acids: CASNSGRAQPQHF. Written as DNA, the CDR3 is TGTGCCAGTAATTCCGGCAGGGCGCAGCCCCAGCATTTT. The full variable domain, with the rest looked up from reference TRBV19 and TRBJ1-5, is DGGITQSPKYLFRKEGQNVTLSCEQNLNHDAMYWYRQDPGQGLRLIYYSQIVNDFQKGDIAEGYSVSREKKESFPLTVTSAQKNPTAFYLCASNSGRAQPQHFGDGTRLSIL.

CDR3 DNA sequence: TGTGCCAGCAGTCTCACTAGCGGGGGGGCCTACGAGCAGTACTTC. Its translation is CASSLTSGGAYEQYF. V and J are TRBV28 and TRBJ2-7, with 13 positions matching TRBD2. V trimming: 5 bases; J trimming: 2 bases; junction bases outside the gene matches: 3. CDR1 is MDHEN, CDR2 SYDVKM, per germline. This CDR3 contains 15 residues.

This chain links TRBV6-1 with TRBJ1-3, with D hard to call. This CDR3 comprises 17 residues. Trimming stripped 3 bases from V and 0 bases from J, with 15 bases between. Germline assignment: CDR1 MNHNS and CDR2 SASEGT. The DNA of the CDR3 is TGTGCCAGCAGTGACCCAAGATCAACGGTCTCTGGAAACACCATATATTTT. It specifies CASSDPRSTVSGNTIYF.

The rearrangement joins TRBV14 to TRBJ2-3; possibly TRBD1 for D (5 bases). CDR1 SGHDN and CDR2 FVKESK come from the germline V gene. The germline V and J ends were trimmed by 0 bases and 3 bases, with 16 bases remaining between them. The CDR3 runs to 17 residues. In DNA, the CDR3 is TGTGCCAGCAGCCAAGATCGCTGGGGCCCCGGGACAGATACGCAGTATTTT. As protein: CASSQDRWGPGTDTQYF.

Comments on this clone: The germline gene is not matched at one end of the junction; a read error may be the cause. This chain uses TRBV2 with TRBJ2-7, with 9 bases lining up with TRBD2. This CDR3 has 15 amino acids. The germline V gene has CDR1 SNHLY and CDR2 FYNNEI. The CDR3 here is CASREGTSFEYEQYF. The CDR3 DNA follows: TGTGCCAGCAGGGAAGGGACTAGCTTCGAATACGAGCAGTACTTC.

The V gene is TRBV27, the J gene TRBJ1-1; no clear D. This CDR3 is 14 amino acids long. Germline V gene lookup returns CDR1 MNHEY and CDR2 SMNVEV (reference sequence). The V gene lost 8 bases and the J gene lost 8 bases, with 21 bases spanning the gap. CDR3 nucleotide sequence: TGTGCCAGCGCCTCCTCGGGAGCTCTGCCCGAAGCTTTCTTT. Residues: CASASSGALPEAFF.

This clone appeared once. This chain joins TRBV7-7 and TRBJ2-5, with 10 bases identical to TRBD1. V dropped 5 bases and J dropped 0; count of bases not matched to a gene: 3. CDR3 length equals 15 residues. Germline CDR1 is SSHAT and CDR2 is FNYEAQ (reference sequence). The CDR3 DNA is TGTGCCAGCAGCATAGGGACAGGGGACCAAGAGACCCAGTACTTC. As protein: CASSIGTGDQETQYF.

The chain has TRBV19 and TRBJ1-6, with 7 bases identical to TRBD1. The germline V gene has CDR1 LNHDA and CDR2 SQIVND (reference sequence). CDR3 length: 15 amino acids. Trimming cost V 7 bases and J 7 bases; bases outside gene matches: 10. DNA for the CDR3: TGTGCCAGTATCGAAACGACAGGGCGAAATTCACCCCTCCACTTT. It codes for CASIETTGRNSPLHF.

This clone came up once. The V and J genes are TRBV5-6 and TRBJ2-5; no reliable D call. The CDR3 has 14 residues. Germline V gene data show CDR1 as SGHDT and CDR2 as YYEEEE. V was clipped by 1 base and J by 2 bases, with 9 bases between them. As DNA, the CDR3 is TGTGCCAGCAGCTTGCCGACTGGACAAGAGACCCAGTACTTC. Its translation is CASSLPTGQETQYF.

This clone came up a few times. CDR3 protein: CASSRRRQGASQPQHF. Written as DNA, the CDR3 is TGTGCCAGCAGCCGAAGAAGGCAGGGGGCTAGTCAGCCCCAGCATTTT. The chain uses TRBV3-1 (or the pseudogene TRBV3-2) and TRBJ1-5; 8 nucleotides line up with TRBD1. The CDR3 is 16 residues long. Germline lookup yields CDR1 LGHDT and CDR2 YNNKEL (reference sequence). J lost 6 bases, V lost 4 bases, and 11 bases had no gene match.

The gene calls are TRBV5-8 and TRBJ1-2; a possible D gene is TRBD1 (6 bases). Per germline, CDR1 SGHTS and CDR2 YDEGEE. V shed 0 bases and J shed 7 bases, with 10 bases lying between them. The CDR3 runs to 13 residues. As DNA, the CDR3 is TGTGCCAGCAGCTTGGTCGGGGGGCTTGGCTACACCTTC. It encodes CASSLVGGLGYTF.

This sequence joins TRBV20-1 and TRBJ2-3, with no clear D. The CDR3 consists of 11 residues. In germline, CDR1 is DFQATT, CDR2 SNEGSKA (reference sequence). V lost 5 bases and J 6 bases, leaving 9 bases between the germline ends. The CDR3 region is CSAEARDTQYF. CDR3 in DNA: TGCAGTGCTGAGGCTAGGGATACGCAGTATTTT.

A note on this clone: The sample has other DNA sequences that encode this CDR3 too. The rearrangement joins TRBV7-2 to TRBJ1-2; 9 nucleotides agree with TRBD1. Per the germline V gene, CDR1 is SGHTA and CDR2 is FQGNSA. The V segment lost 3 bases and the J segment 5 bases; nucleotides outside the gene matches: 4. The CDR3 consists of 14 residues. CDR3 residues: CASSLGQGSYGYTF. As DNA, the CDR3 is TGTGCCAGCAGCTTGGGACAGGGTTCATATGGCTACACCTTC.

This sequence joins TRBV28 and TRBJ1-2; D call uncertain. The V end was cut by 5 bases, the J end by 0 bases, with 10 bases between. This CDR3 region has 14 residues. CDR1 is MDHEN and CDR2 is SYDVKM in the germline V gene. The CDR3 spells CASSPSGTNYGYTF. CDR3 nucleotide sequence: TGTGCCAGCAGTCCCTCCGGGACTAACTATGGCTACACCTTC.

V and J are TRBV7-6 and TRBJ2-1; D uncertain. CDR3 length: 13 residues. Germline CDR1 is SGHVS and CDR2 is FNYEAQ. V lost 5 bases and J 4 bases, leaving 9 bases between the germline ends. CDR3 nucleotides: TGTGCCAGCAGCCCCCGCGGTTACAATGAGCAGTTCTTC. Protein: CASSPRGYNEQFF.

The J gene is TRBJ1-6, the V gene TRBV7-2, with 9 bases that match TRBD1. Trimming removed 5 bases from V and 5 bases from J; junction bases left unmatched: 7. CDR3 length equals 16 residues. Germline assignment: CDR1 SGHTA and CDR2 FQGNSA. The CDR3 loop reads CASSDRTGVNNSPLHF. For the CDR3, the DNA is TGTGCCAGCAGCGACCGGACAGGGGTAAATAATTCACCCCTCCACTTT.

This sequence joins TRBV5-5 and TRBJ2-7, with 8 bases lining up with TRBD1. This CDR3 spans 13 amino acids. The V gene end was trimmed by 4 bases and the J gene end by 3 bases; junction bases not matched to a gene: 3. Germline V CDR1 and CDR2: SGHKS, YYEKEE (reference sequence). CDR3 DNA sequence: TGTGCCAGCAGCCCAGACAGGGGCTACGAGCAGTACTTC. Protein sequence: CASSPDRGYEQYF.

The CDR3 sequence: CASSQTLGRTYEQYF. The DNA for the CDR3 is TGTGCCAGCAGCCAAACCCTGGGCAGGACCTACGAGCAGTACTTC. V usage is TRBV4-2 and J usage is TRBJ2-7; D remains unclear. Trimming left V 2 bases short and J 2 bases short, with 13 bases between. The CDR3 runs to 15 residues. CDR1 and CDR2 from the germline V gene are LGHNA and YNFKEQ.

This rearrangement joins TRBV5-4 to TRBJ2-1, with D perhaps matching TRBD2 (6 bases). Trimming left V 4 bases short and J 4 bases short, with 18 bases between. The CDR3 sequence is 16 residues long. CDR1 and CDR2 (germline): SGHNT, YYREEE (reference sequence). In DNA form, the CDR3 reads TGTGCCAGCAGCAGAGACGGGGGAATCCGATACAATGAGCAGTTCTTC. The encoded protein is CASSRDGGIRYNEQFF. The entire variable domain, with the rest obtained from reference TRBV5-4 and TRBJ2-1, is as follows: ETGVTQSPTHLIKTRGQQVTLRCSSQSGHNTVSWYQQALGQGPQFIFQYYREEENGRGNFPPRFSGLQFPNYSSELNVNALELDDSALYLCASSRDGGIRYNEQFFGPGTRLTVL.